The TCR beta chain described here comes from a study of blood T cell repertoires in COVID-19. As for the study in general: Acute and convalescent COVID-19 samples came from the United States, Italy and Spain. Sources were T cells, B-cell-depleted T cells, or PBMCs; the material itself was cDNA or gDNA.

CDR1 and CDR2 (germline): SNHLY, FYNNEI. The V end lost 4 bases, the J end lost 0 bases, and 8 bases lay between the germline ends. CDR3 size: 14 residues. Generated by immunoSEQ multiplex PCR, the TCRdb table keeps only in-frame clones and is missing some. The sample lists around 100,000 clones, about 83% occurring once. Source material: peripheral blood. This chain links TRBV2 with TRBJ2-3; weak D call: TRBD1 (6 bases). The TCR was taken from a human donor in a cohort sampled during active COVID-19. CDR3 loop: CASSGQGSTDTQYF. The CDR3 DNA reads TGTGCCAGCAGTGGGCAGGGGAGCACAGATACGCAGTATTTT.